This T cell receptor (beta chain) is from a study of human T cells and chemical hapten exposure. The time point: pre-sensitization, week 0. Treatment noted: therapeutic diphenylcyclopropenone sensitization with weekly scalp DPC. Non-pregnant alopecia patients aged 18 to 70, suitable for DPC therapy. This clonotype was counted at least ten times. This CDR3 contains 14 residues. Germline assignment: CDR1 MNHNS and CDR2 SASEGT. Deletions cut 2 bases from V and 8 bases from J, with 13 bases between. Each CDR3 protein is one row after TCRdb ran MiXCR on the RACE reads. The sample shows approximately 79,000 distinct CDR3 sequences, about 8% of them seen only once.

The sequence was obtained from a man aged 35 to 55 with alopecia areata. Some clones in this sample may be carry-over from other donors' samples. The chain carries TRBV6-1 and TRBJ2-1; D possibly corresponds to TRBD2 (6 bases). Sequenced here: whole blood, sampled in connection with sensitization to the hapten diphenylcyclopropenone (DPC). CDR3 in DNA: TGTGCCAGCAGTGAAAAGGGAGGCCATGATGAGCAGTTCTTC. Amino acids: CASSEKGGHDEQFF.